This T cell receptor (beta chain) came from a study of blood T cell repertoires in COVID-19. Overall study: Donors in the United States, Italy and Spain gave samples during acute or convalescent COVID-19. Sources were T cells, B-cell-depleted T cells, or PBMCs; the material itself was cDNA or gDNA.

The sample holds a few counts of this clone. At one end, the junction sequence differs from germline, possibly due to a read error. Germline CDR1 is SGHAT and CDR2 is FQNNGV. This CDR3 is 14 amino acids long. As processed by the authors: Reference gene primer amplification yielded estimated nucleated cell counts. Profiling relied on immunoSEQ multiplex PCR, and the TCRdb table lists in-frame clones only, not all of them. V, J and clone size are those of that table, while D and trimming were read from the DNA. This table holds about 260,000 clones, 75% to 90% found once. The rearrangement joins TRBV11-2 to TRBJ1-6; D remains unclear. The clonotype originates from a man in his sixties who had recovered from COVID-19. Material for sequencing was peripheral blood. The CDR3 spells CASSLAGYSSPLHF. The CDR3, as DNA: TGTGCCAGCAGCTTAGCCGGTTATAGTTCACCCCTCCACTTT. Full variable domain (rest looked up from reference TRBV11-2 and TRBJ1-6): EAGVAQSPRYKIIEKRQSVAFWCNPISGHATLYWYQQILGQGPKLLIQFQNNGVVDDSQLPKDRFSAERLKGVDSTLKIQPAKLEDSAVYLCASSLAGYSSPLHFGNGTRLTVT.